This T cell receptor (beta chain) was retrieved from a study of identical twins. General study findings and limits: Partial confounding of zero-insertion analyses by invariant MAIT and iNKT cells was possible. A lower insertion count was a feature of abundant cord blood beta clonotypes, with no such feature in memory repertoires.

The cDNA had a unique molecular identifier and a template-switch universal primer site. TCRdb independently ran MiXCR on the 5' RACE reads; one entry per CDR3 protein. The profile shows 500,000 to 650,000 distinct CDR3 sequences, roughly 6.6% of them singletons. This clonotype was recorded many times. Its cognate antigen is unknown. The CDR3 loop spans 10 amino acids. V lost 0 bases and J 7 bases, leaving 0 bases between the germline ends. Germline V CDR1 and CDR2: DFQATT, SNEGSKA (reference sequence). This sample also appeared in a second study, on yellow fever vaccine responses in identical twins.

The origin of this receptor is a woman aged 18-29 years in good health. Source material: PBMCs. The chain couples TRBV20-1 to TRBJ1-4; D not resolved. CDR3 DNA sequence: TGCAGTGCTAGAGATGAAAAACTGTTTTTT. Encoded protein: CSARDEKLFF.